Sequencing of this TCR beta chain was carried out in a study of cytomegalovirus exposure and HLA in healthy donors. Study-wide background: Caucasian-associated ancestry cluster membership applied to approximately 81% of approximately 420 genotyped donors. Whole-study findings and limits: The authors later linked a missense DCLRE1C variant to TCR beta V- and J-gene trimming.

All the people who gave samples were healthy bone marrow donors. In germline, CDR1 is MNHEY, CDR2 SMNVEV (reference sequence). The CDR3 totals 16 residues. Trimming took 0 bases from V and 4 from J, leaving 10 bases between them. The PCR used 60 Vbeta and 13 Jbeta primers. Some clones are missing from TCRdb's copy, which holds only in-frame ones; the method was immunoSEQ multiplex PCR. The data hold about 130,000 clones, with approximately 75% observed a single time. This clone was picked up a small number of times. The antigen remains undetermined. This rearrangement joins TRBV27 to TRBJ2-6, with D unresolved. This TCR was sampled from a young man in good health and CMV-seronegative. Sequenced material: PBMCs. The CDR3 DNA is TGTGCCAGCAGTTTATCGTCGTCCCTCGGGGCCAACGTCCTGACTTTC. It is translated as CASSLSSSLGANVLTF.